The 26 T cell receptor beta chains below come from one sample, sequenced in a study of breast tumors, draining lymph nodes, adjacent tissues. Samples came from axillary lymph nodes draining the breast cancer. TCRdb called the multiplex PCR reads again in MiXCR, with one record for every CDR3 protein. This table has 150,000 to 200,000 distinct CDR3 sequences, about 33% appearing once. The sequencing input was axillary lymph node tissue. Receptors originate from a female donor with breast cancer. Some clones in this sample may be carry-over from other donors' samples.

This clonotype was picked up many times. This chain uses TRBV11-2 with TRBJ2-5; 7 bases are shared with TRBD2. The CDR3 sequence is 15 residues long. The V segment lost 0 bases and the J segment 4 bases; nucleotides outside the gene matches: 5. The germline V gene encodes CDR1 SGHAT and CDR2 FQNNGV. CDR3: CASSLEPGRGETQYF. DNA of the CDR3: TGTGCCAGCAGCTTAGAGCCAGGGAGGGGAGAGACCCAGTACTTC.

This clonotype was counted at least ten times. In DNA form, the CDR3 reads TGTGCCAGCAGTGAAGCGCTACTCCCGTCGAGCGATACGCAGTATTTT. Protein product: CASSEALLPSSDTQYF. The V call is TRBV2, the J call TRBJ2-3; no reliable D call. The length of the CDR3 is 16 residues. Germline-derived CDR1 and CDR2 are SNHLY and FYNNEI. V was trimmed by 0 bases and J by 6 bases, leaving 16 bases between them.

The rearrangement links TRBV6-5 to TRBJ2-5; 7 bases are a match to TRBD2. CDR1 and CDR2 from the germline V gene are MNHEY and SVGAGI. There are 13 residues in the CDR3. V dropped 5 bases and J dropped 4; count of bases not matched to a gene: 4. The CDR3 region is CASSRGTIETQYF. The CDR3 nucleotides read TGTGCCAGCAGTCGGGGGACTATAGAGACCCAGTACTTC.

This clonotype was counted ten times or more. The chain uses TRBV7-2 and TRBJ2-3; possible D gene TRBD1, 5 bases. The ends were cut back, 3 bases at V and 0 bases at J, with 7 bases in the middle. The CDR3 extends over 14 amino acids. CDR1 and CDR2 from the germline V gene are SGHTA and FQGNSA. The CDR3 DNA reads TGTGCCAGCAGCTTGAGACAGAGCACAGATACGCAGTATTTT. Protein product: CASSLRQSTDTQYF.

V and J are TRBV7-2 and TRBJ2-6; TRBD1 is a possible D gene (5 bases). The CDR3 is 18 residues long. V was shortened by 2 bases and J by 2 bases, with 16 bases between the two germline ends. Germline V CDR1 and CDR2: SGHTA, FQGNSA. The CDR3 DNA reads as TGTGCCAGCAGCTTACAGGGCTTTGATCTAACTGGGGCCAACGTCCTGACTTTC. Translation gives CASSLQGFDLTGANVLTF.

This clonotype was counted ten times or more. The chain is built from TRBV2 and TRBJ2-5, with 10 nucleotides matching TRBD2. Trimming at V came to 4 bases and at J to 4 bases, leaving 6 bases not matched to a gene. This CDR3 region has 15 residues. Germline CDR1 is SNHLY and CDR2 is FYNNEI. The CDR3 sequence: CASSVSIAGGETQYF. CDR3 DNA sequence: TGTGCCAGCAGTGTGTCTATAGCGGGAGGAGAGACCCAGTACTTC. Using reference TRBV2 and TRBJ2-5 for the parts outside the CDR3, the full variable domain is EPEVTQTPSHQVTQMGQEVILRCVPISNHLYFYWYRQILGQKVEFLVSFYNNEISEKSEIFDDQFSVERPDGSNFTLKIRSTKLEDSAMYFCASSVSIAGGETQYFGPGTRLLVL.

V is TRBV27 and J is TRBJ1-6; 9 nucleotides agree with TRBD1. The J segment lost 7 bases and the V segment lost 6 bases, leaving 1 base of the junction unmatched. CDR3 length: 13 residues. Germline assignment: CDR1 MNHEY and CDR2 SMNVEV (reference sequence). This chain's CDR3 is CASSGTGNSPLHF. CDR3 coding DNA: TGTGCCAGCAGCGGGACAGGGAATTCACCCCTCCACTTT.

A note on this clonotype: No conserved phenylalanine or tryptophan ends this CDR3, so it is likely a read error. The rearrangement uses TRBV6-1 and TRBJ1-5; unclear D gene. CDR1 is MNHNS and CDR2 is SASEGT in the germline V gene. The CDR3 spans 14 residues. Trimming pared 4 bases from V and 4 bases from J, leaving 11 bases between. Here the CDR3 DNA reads TGTGCCAGCAGTGGCAATGAAGGAAATCAGCCCCAGCATCTT. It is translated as CASSGNEGNQPQHL.

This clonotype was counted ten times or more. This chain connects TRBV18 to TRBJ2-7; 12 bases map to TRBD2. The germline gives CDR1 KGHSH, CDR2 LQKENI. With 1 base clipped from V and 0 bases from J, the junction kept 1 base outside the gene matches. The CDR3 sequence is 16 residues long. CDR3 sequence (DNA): TGTGCCAGCTCACCACAACTAGCGGGAGGCTCCTACGAGCAGTACTTC. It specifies CASSPQLAGGSYEQYF.

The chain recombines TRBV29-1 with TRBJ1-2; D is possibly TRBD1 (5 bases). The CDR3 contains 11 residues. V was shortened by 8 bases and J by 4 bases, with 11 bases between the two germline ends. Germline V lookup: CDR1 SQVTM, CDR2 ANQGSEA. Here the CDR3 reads CSLREVYGYTF. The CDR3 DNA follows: TGCAGCCTCAGGGAAGTCTATGGCTACACCTTC.

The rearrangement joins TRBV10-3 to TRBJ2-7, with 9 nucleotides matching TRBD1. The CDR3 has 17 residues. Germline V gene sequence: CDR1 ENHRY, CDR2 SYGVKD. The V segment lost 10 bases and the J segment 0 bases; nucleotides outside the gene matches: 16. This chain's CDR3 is CATKSNPGQGDSYEQYF. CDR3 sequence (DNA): TGTGCCACCAAGAGTAATCCGGGACAGGGCGACTCCTACGAGCAGTACTTC.

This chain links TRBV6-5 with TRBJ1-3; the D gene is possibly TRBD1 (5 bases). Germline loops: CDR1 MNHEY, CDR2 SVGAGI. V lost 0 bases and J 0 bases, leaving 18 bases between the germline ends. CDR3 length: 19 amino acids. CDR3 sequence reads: CASSYSPTATRISGNTIYF. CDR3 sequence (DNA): TGTGCCAGCAGTTACTCACCGACAGCGACACGAATCTCTGGAAACACCATATATTTT.

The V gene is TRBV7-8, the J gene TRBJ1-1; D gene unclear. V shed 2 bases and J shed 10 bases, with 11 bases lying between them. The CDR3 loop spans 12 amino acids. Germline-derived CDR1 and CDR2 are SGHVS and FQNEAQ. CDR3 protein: CASSLNLGSAFF. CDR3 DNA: TGTGCCAGCAGCTTAAACCTTGGGTCAGCTTTCTTT.

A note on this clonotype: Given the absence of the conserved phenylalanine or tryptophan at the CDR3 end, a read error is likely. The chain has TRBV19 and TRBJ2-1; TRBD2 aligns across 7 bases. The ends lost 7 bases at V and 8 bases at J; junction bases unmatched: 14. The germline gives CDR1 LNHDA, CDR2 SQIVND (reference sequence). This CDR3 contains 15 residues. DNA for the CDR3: TGTGCCAGTATGCCCGGACTAGACATCAACGATGAGCAGTTCTGC. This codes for CASMPGLDINDEQFC.

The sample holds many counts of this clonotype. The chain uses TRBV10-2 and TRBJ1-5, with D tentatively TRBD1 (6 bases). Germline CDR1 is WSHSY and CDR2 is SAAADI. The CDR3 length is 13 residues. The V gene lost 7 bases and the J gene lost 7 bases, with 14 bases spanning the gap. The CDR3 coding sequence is TGCGCCAGCAATACAGGGATGGCCCAGCCCCAGCATTTT. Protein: CASNTGMAQPQHF.

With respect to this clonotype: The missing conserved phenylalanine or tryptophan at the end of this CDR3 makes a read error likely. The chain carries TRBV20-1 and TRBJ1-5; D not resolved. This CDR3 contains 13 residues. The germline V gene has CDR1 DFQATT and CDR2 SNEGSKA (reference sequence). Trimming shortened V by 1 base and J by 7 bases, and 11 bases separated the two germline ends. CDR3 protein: CSARGEAGQPQHG. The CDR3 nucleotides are TGCAGTGCTAGAGGGGAGGCGGGCCAGCCCCAGCATGGT.

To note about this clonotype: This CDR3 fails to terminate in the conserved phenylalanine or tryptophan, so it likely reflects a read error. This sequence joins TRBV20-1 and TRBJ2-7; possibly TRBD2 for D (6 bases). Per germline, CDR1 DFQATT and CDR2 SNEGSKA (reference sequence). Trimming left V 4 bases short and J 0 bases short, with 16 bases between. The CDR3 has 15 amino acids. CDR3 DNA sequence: TGCAGTGCTATCCGAAACCGGGACTTCTCCTACGAGCAGTACTCC. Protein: CSAIRNRDFSYEQYS.

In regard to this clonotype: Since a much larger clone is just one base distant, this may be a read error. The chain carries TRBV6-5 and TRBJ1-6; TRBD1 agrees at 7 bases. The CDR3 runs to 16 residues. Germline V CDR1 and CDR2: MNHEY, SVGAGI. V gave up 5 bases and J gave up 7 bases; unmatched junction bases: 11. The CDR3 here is CASSRSGTARNSPLHF. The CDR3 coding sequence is TGTGCCAGCAGTCGGTCAGGGACAGCTAGGAATTCACCCCTCCACTTT.

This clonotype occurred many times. The CDR3 loop reads CATSRDWDSMATGELFF. As DNA, the CDR3 is TGTGCCACCAGCAGAGATTGGGACTCGATGGCGACCGGGGAGCTGTTTTTT. This rearrangement joins TRBV15 to TRBJ2-2; perhaps TRBD2 as D (6 bases). CDR3 length equals 17 residues. The V end lost 0 bases, the J end lost 5 bases, and 16 bases lay between the germline ends. Germline-derived CDR1 and CDR2 are LNHNV and YYDKDF (reference sequence). Looking up the rest from reference TRBV15 and TRBJ2-2 gives the full variable domain: DAMVIQNPRYQVTQFGKPVTLSCSQTLNHNVMYWYQQKSSQAPKLLFHYYDKDFNNEADTPDNFQSRRPNTSFCFLDIRSPGLGDTAMYLCATSRDWDSMATGELFFGEGSRLTVL.

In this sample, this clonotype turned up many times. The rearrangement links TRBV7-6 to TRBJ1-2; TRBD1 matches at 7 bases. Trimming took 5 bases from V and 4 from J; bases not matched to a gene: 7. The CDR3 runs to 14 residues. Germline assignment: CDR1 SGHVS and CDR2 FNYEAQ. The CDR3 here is CASSPTGRAYGYTF. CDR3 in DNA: TGTGCCAGCAGCCCGACAGGGCGGGCCTATGGCTACACCTTC.

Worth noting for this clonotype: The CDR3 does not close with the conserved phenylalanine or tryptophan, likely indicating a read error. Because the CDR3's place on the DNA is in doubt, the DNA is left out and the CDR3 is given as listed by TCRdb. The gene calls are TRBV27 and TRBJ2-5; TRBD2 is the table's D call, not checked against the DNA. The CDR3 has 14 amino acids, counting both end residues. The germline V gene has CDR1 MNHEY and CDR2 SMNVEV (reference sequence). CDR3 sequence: CASSFYSPGERPST.

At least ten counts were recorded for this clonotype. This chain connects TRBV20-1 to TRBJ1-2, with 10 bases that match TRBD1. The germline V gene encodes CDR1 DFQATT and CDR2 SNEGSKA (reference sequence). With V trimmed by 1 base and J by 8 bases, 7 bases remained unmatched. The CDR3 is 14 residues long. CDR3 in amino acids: CSARGGQGHRGYTF. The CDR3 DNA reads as TGCAGTGCTAGAGGGGGACAGGGGCACAGGGGCTACACCTTC.

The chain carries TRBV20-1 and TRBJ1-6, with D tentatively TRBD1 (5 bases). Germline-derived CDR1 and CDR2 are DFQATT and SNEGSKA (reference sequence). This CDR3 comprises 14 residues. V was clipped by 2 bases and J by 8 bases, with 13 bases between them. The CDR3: CSARRGHRDSPLHF. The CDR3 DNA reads TGCAGTGCTAGACGAGGACACCGCGATTCACCCCTCCACTTT.

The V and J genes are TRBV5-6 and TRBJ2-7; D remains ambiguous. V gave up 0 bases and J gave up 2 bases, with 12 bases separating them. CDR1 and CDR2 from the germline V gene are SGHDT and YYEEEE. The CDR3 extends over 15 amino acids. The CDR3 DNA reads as TGTGCCAGCAGCTTGGAAGGCACGCCTACCTACGAGCAGTACTTC. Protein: CASSLEGTPTYEQYF. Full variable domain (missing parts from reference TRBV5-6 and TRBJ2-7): DAGVTQSPTHLIKTRGQQVTLRCSPKSGHDTVSWYQQALGQGPQFIFQYYEEEERQRGNFPDRFSGHQFPNYSSELNVNALLLGDSALYLCASSLEGTPTYEQYFGPGTRLTVT.

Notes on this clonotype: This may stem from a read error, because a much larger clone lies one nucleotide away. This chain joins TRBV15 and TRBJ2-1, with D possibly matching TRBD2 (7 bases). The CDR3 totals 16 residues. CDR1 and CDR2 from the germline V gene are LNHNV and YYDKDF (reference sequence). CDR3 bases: TGTGCCACCAGCCGAGACGGGGGGCGATCCTACAATGAGCAGTTCTTC. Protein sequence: CATSRDGGRSYNEQFF.

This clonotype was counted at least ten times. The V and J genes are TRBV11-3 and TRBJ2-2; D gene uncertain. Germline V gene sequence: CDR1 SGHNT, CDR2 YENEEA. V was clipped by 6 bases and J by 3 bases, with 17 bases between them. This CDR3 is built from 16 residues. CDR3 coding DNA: TGTGCCAGCAGTCCCCTCATAGGGTCGGACACCGGGGAGCTGTTTTTT. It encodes CASSPLIGSDTGELFF.